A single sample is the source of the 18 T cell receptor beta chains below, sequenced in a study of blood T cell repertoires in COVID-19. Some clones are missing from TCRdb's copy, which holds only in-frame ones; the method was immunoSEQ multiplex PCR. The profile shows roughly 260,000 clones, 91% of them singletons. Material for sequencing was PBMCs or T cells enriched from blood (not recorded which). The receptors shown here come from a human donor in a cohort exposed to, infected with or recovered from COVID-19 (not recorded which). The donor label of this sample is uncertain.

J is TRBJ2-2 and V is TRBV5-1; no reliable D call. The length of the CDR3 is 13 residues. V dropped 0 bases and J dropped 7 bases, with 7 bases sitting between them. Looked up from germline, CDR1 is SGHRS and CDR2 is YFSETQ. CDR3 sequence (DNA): TGCGCCAGCAGCTTGGCCGGGTTCGGGGAGCTGTTTTTT. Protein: CASSLAGFGELFF.

CDR3: CASGSLDRLNQPQHF. Here the CDR3 DNA reads TGTGCCAGTGGCTCTTTAGACAGACTCAATCAGCCCCAGCATTTT. V gene TRBV19 combines with J gene TRBJ1-5; tentatively, D is TRBD1 (5 bases). CDR3 length: 15 amino acids. Between the trimmed V and J ends, which lost 8 bases and 3 bases, there was a span of 17 bases. Germline loops: CDR1 LNHDA, CDR2 SQIVND (reference sequence).

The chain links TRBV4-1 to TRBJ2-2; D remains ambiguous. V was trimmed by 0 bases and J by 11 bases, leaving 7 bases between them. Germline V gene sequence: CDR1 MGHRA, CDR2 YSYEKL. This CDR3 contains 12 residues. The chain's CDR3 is CASSQDLTELFF. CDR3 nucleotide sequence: TGCGCCAGCAGCCAAGATCTGACTGAGCTGTTTTTT.

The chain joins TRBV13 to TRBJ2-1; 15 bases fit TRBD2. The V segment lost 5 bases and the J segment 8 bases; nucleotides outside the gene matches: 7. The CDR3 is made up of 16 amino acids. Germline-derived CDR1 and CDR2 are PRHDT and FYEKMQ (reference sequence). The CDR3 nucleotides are TGTGCCAGCAGCACCTGGACTAGCGGGGGGGCCTATGAGCAGTTCTTC. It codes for CASSTWTSGGAYEQFF.

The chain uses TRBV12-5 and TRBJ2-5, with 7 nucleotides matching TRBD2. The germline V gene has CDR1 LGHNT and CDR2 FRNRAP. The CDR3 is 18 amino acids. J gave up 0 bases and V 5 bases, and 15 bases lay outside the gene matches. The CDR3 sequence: CASGTTTGLEANQETQYF. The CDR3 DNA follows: TGTGCTAGTGGTACGACAACTGGACTAGAGGCCAACCAAGAGACCCAGTACTTC.

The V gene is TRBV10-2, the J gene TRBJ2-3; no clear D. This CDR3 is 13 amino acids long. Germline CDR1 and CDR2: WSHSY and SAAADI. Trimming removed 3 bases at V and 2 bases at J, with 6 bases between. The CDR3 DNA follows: TGCGCCAGCAGTGAAGAGGTCACAGATACGCAGTATTTT. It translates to CASSEEVTDTQYF.

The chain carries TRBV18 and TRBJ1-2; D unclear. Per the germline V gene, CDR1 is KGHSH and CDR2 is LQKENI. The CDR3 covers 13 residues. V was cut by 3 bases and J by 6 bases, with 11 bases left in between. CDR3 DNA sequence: TGTGCCAGCTCACCGTTTGACAAGAATGGCTACACCTTC. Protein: CASSPFDKNGYTF.

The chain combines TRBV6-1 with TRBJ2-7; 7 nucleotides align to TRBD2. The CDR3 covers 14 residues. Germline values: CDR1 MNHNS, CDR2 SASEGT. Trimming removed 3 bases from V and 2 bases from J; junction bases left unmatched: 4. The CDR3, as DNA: TGTGCCAGCAGTGAGGGGAGGGGCACCTACGAGCAGTACTTC. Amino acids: CASSEGRGTYEQYF.

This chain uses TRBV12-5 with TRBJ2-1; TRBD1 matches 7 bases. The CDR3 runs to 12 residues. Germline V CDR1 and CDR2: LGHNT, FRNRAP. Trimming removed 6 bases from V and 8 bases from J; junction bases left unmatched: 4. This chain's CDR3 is CASGPGQHEQFF. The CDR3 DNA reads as TGTGCTAGTGGCCCGGGACAGCATGAGCAGTTCTTC.

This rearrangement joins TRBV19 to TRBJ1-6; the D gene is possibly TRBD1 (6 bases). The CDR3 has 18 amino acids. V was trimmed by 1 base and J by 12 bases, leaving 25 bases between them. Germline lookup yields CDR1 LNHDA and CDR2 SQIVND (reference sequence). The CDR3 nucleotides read TGTGCCAGTAGTATAGCATTGGCAGGGGTCCCCCCCACGCAACCCCTCCACTTT. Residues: CASSIALAGVPPTQPLHF.

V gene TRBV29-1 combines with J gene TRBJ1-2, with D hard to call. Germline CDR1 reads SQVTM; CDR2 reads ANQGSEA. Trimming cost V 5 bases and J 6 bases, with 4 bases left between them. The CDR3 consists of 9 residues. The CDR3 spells CSVLDGYTF. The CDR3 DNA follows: TGCAGCGTTCTCGATGGCTACACCTTC.

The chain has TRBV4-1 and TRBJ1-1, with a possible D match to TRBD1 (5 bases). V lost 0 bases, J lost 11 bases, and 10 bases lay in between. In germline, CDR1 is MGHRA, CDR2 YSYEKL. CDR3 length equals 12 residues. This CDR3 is CASSQDRRGAFF. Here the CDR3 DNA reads TGCGCCAGCAGCCAAGATCGCCGGGGGGCTTTCTTT.

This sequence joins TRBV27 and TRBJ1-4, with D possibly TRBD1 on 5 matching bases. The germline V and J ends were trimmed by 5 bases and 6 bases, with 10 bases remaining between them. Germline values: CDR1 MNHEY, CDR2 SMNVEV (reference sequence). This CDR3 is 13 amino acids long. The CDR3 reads CASSGPGDEKLFF. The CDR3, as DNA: TGTGCCAGCAGTGGGCCGGGGGATGAAAAACTGTTTTTT.

The CDR3 region has the DNA TGTGCCAGCAGCATAGGGACTAGCGGGGGGGATACGCAGTATTTT. Translated: CASSIGTSGGDTQYF. The chain has TRBV5-6 and TRBJ2-3; 15 bases agree with TRBD2. CDR3 length: 15 residues. Germline V lookup: CDR1 SGHDT, CDR2 YYEEEE. V dropped 4 bases and J dropped 6; count of bases not matched to a gene: 3.

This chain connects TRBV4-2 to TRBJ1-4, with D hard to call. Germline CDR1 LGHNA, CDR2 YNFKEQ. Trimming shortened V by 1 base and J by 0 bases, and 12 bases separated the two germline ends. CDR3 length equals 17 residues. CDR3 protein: CASSQGGRGATNEKLFF. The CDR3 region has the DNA TGTGCCAGCAGCCAAGGTGGGCGCGGGGCAACTAATGAAAAACTGTTTTTT.

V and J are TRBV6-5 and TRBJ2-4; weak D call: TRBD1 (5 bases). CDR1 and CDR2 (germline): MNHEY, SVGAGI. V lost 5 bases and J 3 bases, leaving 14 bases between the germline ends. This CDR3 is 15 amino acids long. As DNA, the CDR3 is TGTGCCAGCAGTCAGGGCAGGGTAGTCAAAAACATTCAGTACTTC. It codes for CASSQGRVVKNIQYF.

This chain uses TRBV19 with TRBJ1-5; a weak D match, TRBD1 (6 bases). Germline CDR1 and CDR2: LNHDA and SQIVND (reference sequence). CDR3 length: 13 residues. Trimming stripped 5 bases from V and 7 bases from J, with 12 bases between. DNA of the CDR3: TGTGCCAGTAGTCAACAGGGTGGACAGCCCCAGCATTTT. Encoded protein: CASSQQGGQPQHF. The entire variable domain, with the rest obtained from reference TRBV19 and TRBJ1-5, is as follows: DGGITQSPKYLFRKEGQNVTLSCEQNLNHDAMYWYRQDPGQGLRLIYYSQIVNDFQKGDIAEGYSVSREKKESFPLTVTSAQKNPTAFYLCASSQQGGQPQHFGDGTRLSIL.

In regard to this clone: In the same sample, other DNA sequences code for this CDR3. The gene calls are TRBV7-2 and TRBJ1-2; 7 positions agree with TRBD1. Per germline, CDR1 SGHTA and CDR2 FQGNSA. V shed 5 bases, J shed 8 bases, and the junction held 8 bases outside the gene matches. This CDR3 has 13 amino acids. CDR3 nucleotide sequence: TGTGCCAGCAGCCTCGACAGGGTGGGCGGCTACACCTTC. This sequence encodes CASSLDRVGGYTF.